One and the same sample provided the 20 T cell receptor beta chains below, sequenced in a study of blood T cell repertoires in COVID-19. Only in-frame clones appear in the TCRdb table, and some are missing; sequencing was by immunoSEQ multiplex PCR. This table holds roughly 440,000 clones, 88% found once. Material: peripheral blood. Receptor source: a woman in her forties or fifties with COVID-19, enrolled during active disease.

This rearrangement joins TRBV29-1 to TRBJ2-3; no firm D call. Deletions cut 4 bases from V and 6 bases from J, with 11 bases between. The CDR3 covers 12 residues. CDR1 SQVTM and CDR2 ANQGSEA come from the germline V gene. This chain's CDR3 is CSVVPDMDTQYF. CDR3 nucleotides: TGCAGCGTTGTACCCGACATGGATACGCAGTATTTT.

The V call is TRBV30, the J call TRBJ1-1; no definite D call. The germline CDR1 and CDR2 sequences are GTSNPN and SVGIG (reference sequence). The CDR3 loop spans 12 amino acids. V was clipped by 0 bases and J by 7 bases, with 9 bases between them. This CDR3 is CAWSVEYGEAFF. In DNA form, the CDR3 reads TGTGCCTGGAGTGTTGAGTACGGTGAAGCTTTCTTT.

The chain employs TRBV10-3 and TRBJ2-1, with TRBD2 matching over 16 bases. Germline V gives CDR1 ENHRY, CDR2 SYGVKD. Germline trimming cut 5 bases from V and 0 bases from J; bases unmatched to any gene: 7. There are 19 residues in the CDR3. The CDR3: CAISTGTSGGGSSYNEQFF. The CDR3 nucleotides are TGTGCCATCAGTACCGGGACTAGCGGGGGGGGAAGCTCCTACAATGAGCAGTTCTTC.

This clone was seen only once. The gene calls are TRBV19 and TRBJ1-6; the D gene is possibly TRBD1 (6 bases). Trimming left V 7 bases short and J 7 bases short, with 11 bases between. Looked up from germline, CDR1 is LNHDA and CDR2 is SQIVND (reference sequence). The CDR3 spans 13 residues. In nucleotides, the CDR3 is TGTGCCAGTAATTACAGGGAGAATTCACCCCTCCACTTT. It is translated as CASNYRENSPLHF.

This clone occurred a few times. The chain has TRBV7-8 and TRBJ2-2, with TRBD1 matching 7 bases. The length of the CDR3 is 15 residues. Germline CDR1 SGHVS, CDR2 FQNEAQ. The J segment lost 4 bases and the V segment lost 5 bases, leaving 7 bases of the junction unmatched. The CDR3 loop is CASSPTGDLTGELFF. CDR3 sequence (DNA): TGTGCCAGCAGCCCAACAGGGGACCTCACCGGGGAGCTGTTTTTT.

The chain recombines TRBV2 with TRBJ1-4; 8 bases align to TRBD1. The V and J ends lost 6 bases and 8 bases, in that order; junction bases with no gene match: 17. Germline CDR1 reads SNHLY; CDR2 reads FYNNEI. The CDR3 loop spans 17 amino acids. CDR3 protein: CASSTSPRGLKQEKLFF. DNA of the CDR3: TGTGCCAGCAGCACCTCCCCCAGGGGGCTTAAACAAGAAAAACTGTTTTTT.

The chain couples TRBV7-9 to TRBJ1-1; no clear D. The germline V gene encodes CDR1 SEHNR and CDR2 FQNEAQ (reference sequence). This CDR3 has 15 amino acids. V was trimmed by 2 bases and J by 2 bases, leaving 12 bases between them. CDR3 amino acids: CASSLSPPRNTEAFF. The CDR3, as DNA: TGTGCCAGCAGCTTAAGTCCACCCAGAAACACTGAAGCTTTCTTT.

The table lists this clone with a count of one. The chain uses TRBV19 and TRBJ1-4; 9 bases are a match to TRBD1. The CDR3 is made up of 15 amino acids. V was clipped by 1 base and J by 8 bases; unmatched bases: 5. The germline V gene encodes CDR1 LNHDA and CDR2 SQIVND (reference sequence). CDR3 sequence (DNA): TGTGCCAGTAGTATAGGTAACAGGGGGCCAGAAAAACTGTTTTTT. This encodes CASSIGNRGPEKLFF.

The rearrangement links TRBV30 to TRBJ1-2, with 12 nucleotides matching TRBD1. Germline V CDR1 and CDR2: GTSNPN, SVGIG (reference sequence). With 0 bases clipped from V and 7 bases from J, the junction kept 9 bases outside the gene matches. CDR3 length: 16 residues. The CDR3 region is CAWSVGTGGRYGGYTF. CDR3 DNA: TGTGCCTGGAGTGTCGGGACAGGGGGCAGATATGGTGGCTACACCTTC.

This clone was seen a single time. Here the CDR3 reads CASSLVEDGYTF. The CDR3 bases are TGTGCCAGCAGCTTAGTAGAGGATGGCTACACCTTC. J is TRBJ1-2 and V is TRBV5-4; no reliable D call. Germline CDR1 is SGHNT and CDR2 is YYREEE (reference sequence). V was shortened by 2 bases and J by 6 bases, with 8 bases between the two germline ends. This CDR3 is 12 amino acids long.

J is TRBJ2-7 and V is TRBV27, with D perhaps TRBD2 (5 bases). The CDR3 has 11 amino acids. With 6 bases removed from V and 4 bases from J, the gap between germline ends came to 7 bases. In germline, CDR1 is MNHEY, CDR2 SMNVEV (reference sequence). Written as DNA, the CDR3 is TGTGCCAGCAGGAGGGATTACGAGCAGTACTTC. This encodes CASRRDYEQYF.

CDR3 protein: CASSSIQTDTQYF. CDR3 DNA: TGCGCCAGCAGCTCCATTCAGACAGATACGCAGTATTTT. This chain joins TRBV5-1 and TRBJ2-3; D ambiguous. Trimming pared 3 bases from V and 3 bases from J, leaving 8 bases between. This CDR3 is 13 amino acids long. Germline values: CDR1 SGHRS, CDR2 YFSETQ.

The chain employs TRBV5-1 and TRBJ2-1; 12 nucleotides align to TRBD1. The length of the CDR3 is 15 residues. J gave up 12 bases and V 2 bases, and 9 bases lay outside the gene matches. Germline V gene data show CDR1 as SGHRS and CDR2 as YFSETQ. For the CDR3, the DNA is TGCGCCAGCAGCTTCGGGACAGGGGGCTCTCGAGGGCAGTTCTTC. Translation: CASSFGTGGSRGQFF.

The rearrangement uses TRBV10-3 and TRBJ2-1; 7 bases fit TRBD2. J lost 10 bases, V lost 0 bases, and 6 bases had no gene match. From germline, CDR1 is ENHRY and CDR2 SYGVKD. This CDR3 spans 14 amino acids. The CDR3 coding sequence is TGTGCCATCAGTGAGTCGAGCGGGGCAGGGGAGCAGTTCTTC. This translates into CAISESSGAGEQFF.

The gene calls are TRBV25-1 and TRBJ1-1, with 12 nucleotides matching TRBD1. Germline V CDR1 and CDR2: MGHDK, SYGVNS. V lost 2 bases to trimming and J lost 5 bases; unmatched junction nucleotides: 6. This CDR3 is built from 16 residues. CDR3 sequence (DNA): TGTGCCAGCAGTGAAAGGGGACAGGGGGCACGAACTGAAGCTTTCTTT. It translates to CASSERGQGARTEAFF.

J is TRBJ2-1 and V is TRBV6-5, with TRBD2 as a possible D gene (6 bases). Germline V gives CDR1 MNHEY, CDR2 SVGAGI. Trimming left V 8 bases short and J 4 bases short, with 15 bases between. CDR3 length: 14 residues. CDR3 sequence: CASGSLEGYNEQFF. Here the CDR3 DNA reads TGTGCCAGCGGTTCTTTGGAGGGGTACAATGAGCAGTTCTTC.

The rearrangement joins TRBV30 to TRBJ2-1, with 9 nucleotides matching TRBD2. V dropped 0 bases and J dropped 9; count of bases not matched to a gene: 3. This CDR3 has 13 amino acids. Per the germline V gene, CDR1 is GTSNPN and CDR2 is SVGIG (reference sequence). The CDR3 here is CAWSVGGGGEQFF. The CDR3 region has the DNA TGTGCCTGGAGTGTAGGCGGGGGGGGTGAGCAGTTCTTC.

This chain connects TRBV10-3 to TRBJ1-1, with D unresolved. Germline lookup yields CDR1 ENHRY and CDR2 SYGVKD. The CDR3 is 15 residues long. Between the trimmed V and J ends, which lost 10 bases and 4 bases, there was a span of 22 bases. Here the CDR3 reads CASGVRPASGTEAFF. CDR3 sequence (DNA): TGTGCCAGTGGAGTGAGGCCCGCGTCGGGCACTGAAGCTTTCTTT.

This chain connects TRBV14 to TRBJ2-7, with a possible D match to TRBD1 (5 bases). This CDR3 spans 14 amino acids. Trimming cost V 3 bases and J 0 bases, with 9 bases left between them. CDR1 SGHDN and CDR2 FVKESK come from the germline V gene. The DNA for the CDR3 is TGTGCCAGCAGCCAGGCCCAGGGCTCCTACGAGCAGTACTTC. Protein: CASSQAQGSYEQYF.

The rearrangement joins TRBV9 to TRBJ1-3; TRBD1 agrees at 7 bases. J lost 0 bases, V lost 0 bases, and 3 bases had no gene match. Germline V gene data show CDR1 as SGDLS and CDR2 as YYNGEE. The CDR3 consists of 16 residues. DNA of the CDR3: TGTGCCAGCAGCGTAGAAACAGGGGTCTCTGGAAACACCATATATTTT. This codes for CASSVETGVSGNTIYF. Supplemented by reference TRBV9 and TRBJ1-3, the full variable domain reads DSGVTQTPKHLITATGQRVTLRCSPRSGDLSVYWYQQSLDQGLQFLIQYYNGEERAKGNILERFSAQQFPDLHSELNLSSLELGDSALYFCASSVETGVSGNTIYFGEGSWLTVV.